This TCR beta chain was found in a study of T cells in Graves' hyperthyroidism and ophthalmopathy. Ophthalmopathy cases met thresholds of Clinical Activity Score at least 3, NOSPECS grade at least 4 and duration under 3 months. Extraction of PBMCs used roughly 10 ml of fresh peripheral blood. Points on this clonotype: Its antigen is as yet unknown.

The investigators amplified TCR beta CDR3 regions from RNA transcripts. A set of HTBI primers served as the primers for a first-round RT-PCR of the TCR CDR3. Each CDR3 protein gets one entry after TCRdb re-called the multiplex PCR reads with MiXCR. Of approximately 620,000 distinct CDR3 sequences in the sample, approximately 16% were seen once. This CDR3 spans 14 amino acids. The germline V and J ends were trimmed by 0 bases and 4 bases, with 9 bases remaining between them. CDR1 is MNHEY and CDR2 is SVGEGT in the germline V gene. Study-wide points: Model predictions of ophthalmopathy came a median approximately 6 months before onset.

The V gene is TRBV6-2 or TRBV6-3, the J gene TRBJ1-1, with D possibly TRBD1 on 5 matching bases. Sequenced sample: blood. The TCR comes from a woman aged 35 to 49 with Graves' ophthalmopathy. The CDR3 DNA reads TGTGCCAGCAGTTACTCGAGAGGGGCCACTGAAGCTTTCTTT. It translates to CASSYSRGATEAFF.